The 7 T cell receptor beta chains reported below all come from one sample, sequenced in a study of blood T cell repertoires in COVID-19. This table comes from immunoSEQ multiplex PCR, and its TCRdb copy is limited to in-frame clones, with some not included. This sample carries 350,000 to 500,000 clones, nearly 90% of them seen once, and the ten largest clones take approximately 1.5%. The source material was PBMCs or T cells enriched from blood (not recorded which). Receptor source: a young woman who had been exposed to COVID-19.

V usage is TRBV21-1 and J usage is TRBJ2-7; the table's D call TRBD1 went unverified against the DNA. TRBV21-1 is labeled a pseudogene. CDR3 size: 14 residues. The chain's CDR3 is CASSNKQDPYEQYF. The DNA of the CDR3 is TGTGCCAGCAGCAACAAACAGGACCCCTACGAGCAGTACTTC.

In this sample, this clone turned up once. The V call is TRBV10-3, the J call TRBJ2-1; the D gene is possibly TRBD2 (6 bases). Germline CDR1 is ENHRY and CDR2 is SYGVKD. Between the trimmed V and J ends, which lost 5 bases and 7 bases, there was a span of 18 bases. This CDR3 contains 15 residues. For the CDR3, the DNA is TGTGCCATCAGTCCAGCTAGGGAGGTTGGAAATGAGCAGTTCTTC. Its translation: CAISPAREVGNEQFF.

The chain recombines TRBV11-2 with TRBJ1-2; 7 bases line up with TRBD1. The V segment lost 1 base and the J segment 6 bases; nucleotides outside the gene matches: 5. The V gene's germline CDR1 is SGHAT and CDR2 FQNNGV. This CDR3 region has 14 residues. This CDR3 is CASSLGGTVDGYTF. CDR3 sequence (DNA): TGTGCCAGCAGCTTAGGGGGGACAGTGGATGGCTACACCTTC. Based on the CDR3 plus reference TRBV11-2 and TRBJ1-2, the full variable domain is EAGVAQSPRYKIIEKRQSVAFWCNPISGHATLYWYQQILGQGPKLLIQFQNNGVVDDSQLPKDRFSAERLKGVDSTLKIQPAKLEDSAVYLCASSLGGTVDGYTFGSGTRLTVV.

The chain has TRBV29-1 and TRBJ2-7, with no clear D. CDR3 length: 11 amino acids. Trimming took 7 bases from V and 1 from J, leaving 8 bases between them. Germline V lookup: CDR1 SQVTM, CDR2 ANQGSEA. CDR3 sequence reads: CSALRSYEQYF. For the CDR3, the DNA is TGCAGCGCCCTCAGATCCTACGAGCAGTACTTC.

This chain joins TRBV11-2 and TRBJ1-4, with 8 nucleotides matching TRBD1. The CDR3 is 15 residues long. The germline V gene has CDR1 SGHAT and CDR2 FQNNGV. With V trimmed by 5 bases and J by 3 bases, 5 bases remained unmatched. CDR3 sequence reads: CASSVGQGPNEKLFF. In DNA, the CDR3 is TGTGCCAGCAGCGTTGGACAGGGCCCTAATGAAAAACTGTTTTTT.

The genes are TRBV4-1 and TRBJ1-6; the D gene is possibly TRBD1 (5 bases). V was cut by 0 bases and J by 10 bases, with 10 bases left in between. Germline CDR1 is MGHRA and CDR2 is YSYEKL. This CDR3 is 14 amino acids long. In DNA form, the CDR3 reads TGCGCCAGCAGCCAAGAGCAGGGCCGATCACCCCTCCACTTT. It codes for CASSQEQGRSPLHF.

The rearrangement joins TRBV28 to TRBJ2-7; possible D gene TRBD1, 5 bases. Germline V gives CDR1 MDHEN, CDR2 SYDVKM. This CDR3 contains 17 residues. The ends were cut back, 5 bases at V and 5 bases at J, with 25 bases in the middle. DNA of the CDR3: TGTGCCAGCAGTGAGATGGGGCTGGCTAAAATGAGCGACGAGCAGTACTTC. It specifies CASSEMGLAKMSDEQYF.